Only a few counts were recorded for the clone carrying this T cell receptor beta chain. As processed by the authors: Estimation of nucleated cell counts was performed using reference gene primer amplification. This table comes from immunoSEQ multiplex PCR, and its TCRdb copy is limited to in-frame clones, with some not included. The V and J calls and clone size are taken from that table; D and trimming were inferred from the DNA. The sample has about 110,000 clones, roughly 84% seen once. This sample was included in a study of blood T cell repertoires in COVID-19. As for the study in general: The origin of the acute and convalescent COVID-19 samples was the United States, Italy and Spain.

There are 14 residues in the CDR3. V lost 3 bases, J lost 8 bases, and 14 bases lay in between. The germline V gene has CDR1 SEHNR and CDR2 FQNEAQ (reference sequence). The source is a human donor in a cohort sampled during active COVID-19. This chain links TRBV7-9 with TRBJ2-1; perhaps TRBD1 as D (6 bases). Material: peripheral blood. The CDR3 sequence is CASSFQGLYYEQFF. CDR3 sequence (DNA): TGTGCCAGCAGCTTCCAGGGGCTCTATTATGAGCAGTTCTTC.